A selection of T cell receptor beta chains follows, all from one sample in a study of vaccination and CD4 T cells after COVID-19. Via MiXCR, TCRdb re-called the PCR reads, giving one row per CDR3 protein. The sample gives about 21,000 distinct CDR3 sequences, less than 50% of which show up once; around 5.5% is in the top ten. For these TCRs, the target antigens are not known. The sequenced sample was CD4+ T cells from blood, cultured in vitro. These receptors were taken from a human donor who had recovered from COVID-19. Each CDR3 is given with its conserved first and last residue. D genes are given only for firm matches. Not all rows give a size; the values are once, few, many and, for expanded clones, a class.

j_gene	abundance	d_gene	v_gene	CDR3aa	CDR3nt
TRBJ2-5	.	.	TRBV7-2	CASSLRTRQETQYF	TGTGCCAGCAGCTTACGTACCCGCCAAGAGACCCAGTACTTC
TRBJ1-5	few	.	TRBV6-1	CASSEASRGLLLSNQPQHF	TGTGCCAGCAGTGAAGCATCCAGGGGTTTATTGTTGAGCAATCAGCCCCAGCATTTT
TRBJ2-7	.	.	TRBV18	CASSPPSVPYEQYF	TGTGCCAGCTCACCACCATCGGTCCCCTACGAGCAGTACTTC
TRBJ1-1	few	TRBD1	TRBV6-2/TRBV6-3	CASSYFGTDDGAFF	TGTGCCAGCAGTTACTTTGGGACAGACGACGGAGCTTTCTTT
TRBJ2-4	.	.	TRBV28	CATVDSRSDIQYF	TGTGCCACCGTCGACAGCCGGTCGGACATTCAGTACTTC
TRBJ2-7	.	.	TRBV3-1	CASSQGLGWRGTYEQYF	TGTGCCAGCAGCCAAGGGCTCGGGTGGAGGGGGACCTACGAGCAGTACTTC
TRBJ1-2	.	.	TRBV2	CASSDQGNYGYTF	TGTGCCAGCAGTGATCAGGGAAACTATGGCTACACCTTC
TRBJ2-2	few	.	TRBV10-3	CAISKGQTNTGELFF	TGTGCCATCAGCAAGGGACAAACGAACACCGGGGAGCTGTTTTTT
TRBJ2-5	.	TRBD2	TRBV11-2	CASSLRGVSVLQETQYF	TGTGCCAGCAGCCTGCGGGGGGTTAGTGTTCTACAAGAGACCCAGTACTTC
TRBJ1-2	.	.	TRBV30	CASRVSPGYTF	TGTGCCTCCAGGGTAAGCCCCGGCTACACCTTC
TRBJ2-2	.	TRBD2	TRBV27	CASRGLAGDSTGELFF	TGTGCCAGCAGGGGACTAGCGGGAGATTCAACCGGGGAGCTGTTTTTT
TRBJ2-2	.	.	TRBV5-5	CASSPRQTGELFF	TGTGCCAGCAGCCCTCGGCAGACCGGGGAGCTGTTTTTT
TRBJ1-6	.	TRBD1	TRBV6-1	CASSARDRGNSPLHF	TGTGCCAGCAGCGCCCGGGACAGGGGAAATTCACCCCTCCACTTT
TRBJ1-5	.	.	TRBV27	CASSLGQGRGNQPQHF	TGTGCCAGCAGTTTAGGGCAGGGACGGGGCAATCAGCCCCAGCATTTT
TRBJ1-2	.	.	TRBV5-1	CASSLDGAPYGYTF	TGCGCCAGCAGCTTGGATGGGGCCCCCTATGGCTACACCTTC
TRBJ2-1	few	.	TRBV7-2	CASSFHLEPYNEQFF	TGTGCCAGCAGCTTTCACCTAGAACCCTACAATGAGCAGTTCTTC
TRBJ2-7	few	.	TRBV11-2	CASSLITSWEDEQYF	TGTGCCAGCAGCTTAATAACTAGCTGGGAGGACGAGCAGTACTTC
TRBJ2-3	few	.	TRBV12-3/TRBV12-4	CASSLEGWDTQYF	TGTGCCAGCAGTTTAGAAGGTTGGGATACGCAGTATTTT
TRBJ1-2	.	.	TRBV3-1	CASSRGRLSYGYTF	TGTGCCAGCAGCCGGGGACGGCTTAGCTATGGCTACACCTTC
TRBJ1-6	.	TRBD1	TRBV12-3/TRBV12-4	CASSLRDSGSPLHF	TGTGCCAGCAGTTTAAGGGACAGTGGCTCACCCCTCCACTTT
TRBJ2-7	few	TRBD2	TRBV7-2	CASSLLSGSHSEQYF	TGTGCCAGCAGCCTCCTTAGCGGGAGTCACTCGGAGCAGTACTTC
TRBJ1-4	.	TRBD1	TRBV29-1	CSVRTGGTEKLFF	TGCAGCGTTAGGACAGGGGGGACCGAAAAACTGTTTTTT
TRBJ2-3	.	.	TRBV7-2	CASSPRGADTQYF	TGTGCCAGCAGCCCGAGGGGGGCAGATACGCAGTATTTT
TRBJ1-6	once	.	TRBV9	CASSVALETGASRPLHF	TGTGCCAGCAGCGTAGCTCTGGAGACAGGCGCATCGAGACCCCTCCACTTT
TRBJ2-7	.	.	TRBV27	CASSNQPFFSKRDF	TGTGCCAGCAGTAACCAGCCCTTCTTCTCTAAAAGGGACTTC
TRBJ2-1	.	.	TRBV6-1	CASKKNGMDEQFF	TGTGCCAGCAAAAAAAACGGTATGGATGAGCAGTTCTTC
TRBJ2-3	.	.	TRBV24-1	CATNNNAADTQYF	TGTGCCACGAACAACAACGCGGCAGATACGCAGTATTTT
TRBJ2-2	.	.	TRBV12-3/TRBV12-4	CASSLGGSTGELFF	TGTGCCAGCAGTTTAGGGGGCAGCACCGGGGAGCTGTTTTTT
TRBJ2-6	.	.	TRBV6-5	CASSYSYVHSGANVLTF	TGTGCCAGCAGTTACTCTTATGTACACTCTGGGGCCAACGTCCTGACTTTC
TRBJ2-2	few	TRBD2	TRBV7-9	CASSLFAGGPTGELFF	TGTGCCAGCAGCTTATTTGCGGGAGGGCCTACCGGGGAGCTGTTTTTT
TRBJ2-1	.	TRBD2	TRBV6-1	CASTPPPGLAGLSYNEQFF	TGTGCCAGCACCCCACCCCCGGGACTAGCGGGACTTTCCTACAATGAGCAGTTCTTC
TRBJ2-3	.	.	TRBV2	CASSGVADTQYF	TGTGCCAGCAGTGGGGTTGCAGATACGCAGTATTTT
TRBJ2-7	.	.	TRBV19	CASKGQSNFYEQHF	TGTGCCAGTAAGGGCCAGAGTAACTTCTACGAGCAGCACTTC
TRBJ2-3	.	TRBD2	TRBV6-1	CASSPSGRDTDTQYF	TGTGCCAGCAGCCCTAGCGGGAGGGACACAGATACGCAGTATTTT
TRBJ2-3	.	TRBD2	TRBV2	CASSDPVGGGGADTQYF	TGTGCCAGCAGTGACCCTGTTGGGGGGGGAGGCGCAGATACGCAGTATTTT
TRBJ1-1	once	.	TRBV9	CASSARPGGGNTEAFF	TGTGCCAGCAGCGCGCGACCGGGGGGAGGGAACACTGAAGCTTTCTTT
TRBJ1-1	few	TRBD1	TRBV7-9	CASSLLWTGAMNTEAFF	TGTGCCAGCAGCCTACTTTGGACAGGAGCGATGAACACTGAAGCTTTCTTT
TRBJ2-5	.	TRBD1	TRBV7-8	CASSMGQQETQYF	TGTGCCAGCAGCATGGGACAGCAAGAGACCCAGTACTTC
TRBJ2-7	.	.	TRBV24-1	CATSLKGSYEQYF	TGTGCCACCAGCCTGAAAGGTTCCTACGAGCAGTACTTC